Listed below are T cell receptor beta chains from one sample, sequenced in a study of cytomegalovirus exposure and HLA in healthy donors. The table came from immunoSEQ multiplex PCR; TCRdb's copy has only in-frame clones and leaves some out. The table has some 140,000 clones, around 84% seen once; the top ten hold about 1.9%. The material sequenced was PBMCs. The receptors were sampled from a human donor in good health. Both conserved end residues are part of each CDR3. Each record gives: CDR3 length, J gene, D gene, V gene, clone size, CDR3 protein, CDR3 DNA. The D gene is left open where the match is weak. Clone size appears in some rows only: once, few, many, or a class for an expanded clone.

length: 17; J: TRBJ2-3; D: TRBD2; V: TRBV9; size: NA; CDR3: CASSVDPLGGSADTQYF; DNA: TGTGCCAGCAGCGTAGACCCCCTTGGCGGGAGCGCAGATACGCAGTATTTT
length: 16; J: TRBJ1-1; D: NA; V: TRBV5-1; size: NA; CDR3: CASSLAGFTVNTEAFF; DNA: TGCGCCAGCAGCTTGGCCGGGTTTACCGTGAACACTGAAGCTTTCTTT
length: 16; J: TRBJ2-2; D: TRBD1; V: TRBV5-5; size: once; CDR3: CASSLEQGVNTGELFF; DNA: TGTGCCAGCAGCTTAGAACAGGGGGTAAACACCGGGGAGCTGTTTTTT
length: 14; J: TRBJ2-5; D: NA; V: TRBV7-2; size: NA; CDR3: CASSFRGRAETQYF; DNA: TGTGCCAGCAGCTTCCGGGGTAGAGCGGAGACCCAGTACTTC
length: 13; J: TRBJ1-3; D: NA; V: TRBV30; size: NA; CDR3: CACRKSSGSTIYF; DNA: TGTGCCTGTAGAAAATCTTCCGGGTCCACCATATATTTT
length: 13; J: TRBJ1-1; D: TRBD1; V: TRBV6-6; size: once; CDR3: CASGKQGMAEAFF; DNA: TGTGCCAGCGGCAAACAGGGGATGGCTGAAGCTTTCTTT
length: 15; J: TRBJ1-2; D: NA; V: TRBV7-8; size: NA; CDR3: CASSFSKRANYGYTF; DNA: TGTGCCAGCAGCTTTAGTAAAAGAGCTAACTATGGCTACACCTTC
length: 18; J: TRBJ2-2; D: NA; V: TRBV4-3; size: NA; CDR3: CASSQDSDWIRGAGELFF; DNA: TGCGCCAGCAGCCAAGATTCCGATTGGATCAGGGGCGCCGGGGAGCTGTTTTTT
length: 15; J: TRBJ1-1; D: TRBD1; V: TRBV9; size: NA; CDR3: CASSPWDSLNTEAFF; DNA: TGTGCCAGCAGCCCATGGGACAGTCTGAACACTGAAGCTTTCTTT
length: 15; J: TRBJ2-7; D: TRBD1; V: TRBV2; size: NA; CDR3: CASSDPRRGSYEQYF; DNA: TGTGCCAGCAGTGACCCCCGCAGGGGGTCCTACGAGCAGTACTTC
length: 16; J: TRBJ2-7; D: NA; V: TRBV12-5; size: few; CDR3: CASGLVRGDHSYEQYF; DNA: TGTGCTAGTGGTTTGGTACGCGGGGACCACTCCTACGAGCAGTACTTC
length: 14; J: TRBJ2-7; D: TRBD1; V: TRBV6-1; size: NA; CDR3: CASSEWTGRDEQYF; DNA: TGTGCCAGCAGTGAGTGGACAGGGCGCGACGAGCAGTACTTC
length: 18; J: TRBJ1-2; D: NA; V: TRBV27; size: NA; CDR3: CASSGKYGAGGSDYGYTF; DNA: TGTGCCAGCAGTGGCAAATACGGAGCGGGGGGCAGCGACTATGGCTACACCTTC
length: 15; J: TRBJ2-1; D: TRBD2; V: TRBV5-6; size: NA; CDR3: CASSSGRKSYNEQFF; DNA: TGTGCCAGCAGCTCCGGGAGGAAATCCTACAATGAGCAGTTCTTC
length: 14; J: TRBJ1-1; D: TRBD1; V: TRBV15; size: NA; CDR3: CATSRDGTATEAFF; DNA: TGTGCCACCAGCAGAGATGGGACAGCCACTGAAGCTTTCTTT
length: 15; J: TRBJ1-5; D: NA; V: TRBV4-1; size: NA; CDR3: CASSWGRLSNQPQHF; DNA: TGCGCCAGTTCCTGGGGGAGGCTTAGCAATCAGCCCCAGCATTTT
length: 14; J: TRBJ1-1; D: TRBD1; V: TRBV7-9; size: NA; CDR3: CASSSTGGFTEAFF; DNA: TGTGCCAGCAGCTCTACAGGGGGCTTCACTGAAGCTTTCTTT
length: 11; J: TRBJ2-1; D: NA; V: TRBV29-1; size: NA; CDR3: CSNERYNEQFF; DNA: TGTTCGAACGAGAGGTACAATGAGCAGTTCTTC
length: 14; J: TRBJ2-5; D: NA; V: TRBV18; size: NA; CDR3: CASSPSPMRETQYF; DNA: TGTGCCAGCTCACCGAGCCCGATGCGGGAGACCCAGTACTTC
length: 14; J: TRBJ2-7; D: TRBD1; V: TRBV13; size: NA; CDR3: CASSRGTGSDEQYF; DNA: TGTGCCAGCAGCCGCGGGACAGGGAGCGACGAGCAGTACTTC
length: 13; J: TRBJ1-2; D: TRBD1; V: TRBV12-5; size: few; CDR3: CASGLGTGRGYTF; DNA: TGTGCTAGTGGTTTGGGGACAGGACGGGGCTACACCTTC
length: 16; J: TRBJ2-5; D: TRBD2; V: TRBV5-4; size: few; CDR3: CASSQISGSGGETQYF; DNA: TGTGCCAGCAGCCAAATTAGCGGGAGTGGGGGGGAGACCCAGTACTTC
length: 14; J: TRBJ1-2; D: TRBD1; V: TRBV7-6; size: NA; CDR3: CASSPGQANYGYTF; DNA: TGTGCCAGCAGCCCGGGACAGGCTAACTATGGCTACACCTTC
length: 16; J: TRBJ2-3; D: NA; V: TRBV19; size: NA; CDR3: CASSTPGTPSTDTQYF; DNA: TGTGCCAGTAGTACACCCGGGACACCGAGCACAGATACGCAGTATTTT
length: 16; J: TRBJ2-1; D: NA; V: TRBV30; size: NA; CDR3: CAWSPSRLTFGNEQFF; DNA: TGTGCCTGGAGTCCCTCCAGACTTACCTTTGGGAATGAGCAGTTCTTC
length: 14; J: TRBJ2-1; D: TRBD1; V: TRBV6-4; size: NA; CDR3: CASSRQGQDNEQFF; DNA: TGTGCCAGCAGTAGACAGGGACAAGACAATGAGCAGTTCTTC
length: 13; J: TRBJ2-1; D: NA; V: TRBV6-6; size: NA; CDR3: CASSYSESGEQFF; DNA: TGTGCCAGCAGTTACTCTGAGTCAGGGGAGCAGTTCTTC
length: 14; J: TRBJ2-3; D: TRBD2; V: TRBV6-1; size: NA; CDR3: CASKGLAGSDTQYF; DNA: TGTGCCAGCAAAGGACTAGCGGGGTCAGATACGCAGTATTTT
length: 12; J: TRBJ2-7; D: NA; V: TRBV2; size: NA; CDR3: CASSFPPGEQYF; DNA: TGTGCCAGCAGTTTCCCCCCGGGGGAGCAGTACTTC
length: 14; J: TRBJ2-3; D: NA; V: TRBV27; size: NA; CDR3: CASTSGLITDTQYF; DNA: TGTGCCAGCACATCTGGACTAATCACAGATACGCAGTATTTT
length: 18; J: TRBJ2-2; D: TRBD1; V: TRBV9; size: NA; CDR3: CASSITSGTGKGTGELFF; DNA: TGTGCCAGCAGCATTACCTCCGGGACAGGGAAGGGCACCGGGGAGCTGTTTTTT
length: 14; J: TRBJ2-7; D: TRBD1; V: TRBV5-1; size: NA; CDR3: CASRRTGGSYEQYF; DNA: TGCGCCTCACGCCGGACAGGGGGCTCCTACGAGCAGTACTTC
length: 22; J: TRBJ2-6; D: TRBD2; V: TRBV5-1; size: NA; CDR3: CASSLSYGLAGSGSSGANVLTF; DNA: TGCGCCAGCAGCTTGTCTTACGGACTAGCGGGGTCTGGGAGCTCTGGGGCCAACGTCCTGACTTTC
length: 14; J: TRBJ1-2; D: NA; V: TRBV30; size: few; CDR3: CAWSGQSLSYGYTF; DNA: TGTGCCTGGAGTGGACAGAGCCTCTCCTATGGCTACACCTTC
length: 13; J: TRBJ1-2; D: NA; V: TRBV7-8; size: NA; CDR3: CASSLNLRDGYTF; DNA: TGTGCCAGCAGCTTAAATCTACGGGATGGCTACACCTTC